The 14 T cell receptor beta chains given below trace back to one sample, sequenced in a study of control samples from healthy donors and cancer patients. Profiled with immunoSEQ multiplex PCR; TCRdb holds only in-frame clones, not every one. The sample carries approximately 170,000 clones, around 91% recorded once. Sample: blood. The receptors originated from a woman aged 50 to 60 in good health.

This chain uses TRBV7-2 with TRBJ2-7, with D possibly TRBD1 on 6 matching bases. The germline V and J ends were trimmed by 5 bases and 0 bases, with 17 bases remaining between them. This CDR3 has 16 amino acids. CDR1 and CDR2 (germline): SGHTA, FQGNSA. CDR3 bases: TGTGCCAGCAGCCCCTACGGGACACGGGACTCCTACGAGCAGTACTTC. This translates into CASSPYGTRDSYEQYF.

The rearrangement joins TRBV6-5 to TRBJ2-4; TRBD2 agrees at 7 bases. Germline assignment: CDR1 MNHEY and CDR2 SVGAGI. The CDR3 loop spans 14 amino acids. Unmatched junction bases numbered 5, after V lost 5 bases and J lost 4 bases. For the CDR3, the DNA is TGTGCCAGCAGTCCCAGCGGGGTAAAAAACATTCAGTACTTC. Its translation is CASSPSGVKNIQYF.

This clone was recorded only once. The CDR3, as DNA: TGCAGCGTTAGGACAGGGGGGATCACTGAAGCTTTCTTT. This translates into CSVRTGGITEAFF. The chain recombines TRBV29-1 with TRBJ1-1; 10 bases align to TRBD1. The CDR3 totals 13 residues. Losses at the gene ends were 5 bases for V and 4 bases for J; bases not matched to a gene: 4. Per germline, CDR1 SQVTM and CDR2 ANQGSEA.

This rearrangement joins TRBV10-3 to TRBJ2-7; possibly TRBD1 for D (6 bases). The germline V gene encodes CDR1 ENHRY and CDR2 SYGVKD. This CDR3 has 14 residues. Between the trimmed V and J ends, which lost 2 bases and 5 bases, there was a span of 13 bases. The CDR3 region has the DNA TGTGCCATCAGTGAGGTCAGGGGCGCCAACGAGCAGTACTTC. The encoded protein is CAISEVRGANEQYF.

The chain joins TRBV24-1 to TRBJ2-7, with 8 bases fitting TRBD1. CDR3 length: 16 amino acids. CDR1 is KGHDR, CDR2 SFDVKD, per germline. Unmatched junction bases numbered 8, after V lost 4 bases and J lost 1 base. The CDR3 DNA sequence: TGTGCCACCAGTGACCGGACAGGGTCTGGTTCCTACGAGCAGTACTTC. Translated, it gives CATSDRTGSGSYEQYF.

The CDR3 loop is CASSLERGREAFF. Here the CDR3 DNA reads TGTGCCAGCAGCTTGGAGAGGGGGAGGGAAGCTTTCTTT. This rearrangement joins TRBV7-3 to TRBJ1-1, with D possibly being TRBD1 (6 bases). The CDR3 is made up of 13 amino acids. Per germline, CDR1 SGHTA and CDR2 FQGTGA. The V end was cut by 3 bases, the J end by 8 bases, with 13 bases between.

The CDR3 coding sequence is TGTGCCAGCAGTTTAGGGGGTTTTAGTGAGCAGTTCTTC. This gives the protein CASSLGGFSEQFF. The rearrangement uses TRBV28 and TRBJ2-1, with D perhaps matching TRBD1 or TRBD2 (5 bases each). V was pared by 2 bases and J by 9 bases, with 11 bases between. The CDR3 extends over 13 amino acids. Germline V gene sequence: CDR1 MDHEN, CDR2 SYDVKM. The full variable domain, its missing parts supplied by reference TRBV28 and TRBJ2-1, is DVKVTQSSRYLVKRTGEKVFLECVQDMDHENMFWYRQDPGLGLRLIYFSYDVKMKEKGDIPEGYSVSREKKERFSLILESASTNQTSMYLCASSLGGFSEQFFGPGTRLTVL.

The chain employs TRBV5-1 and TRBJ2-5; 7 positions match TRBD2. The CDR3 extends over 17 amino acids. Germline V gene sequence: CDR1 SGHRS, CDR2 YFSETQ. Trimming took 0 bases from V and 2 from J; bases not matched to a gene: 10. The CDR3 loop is CASSLGWASGRQETQYF. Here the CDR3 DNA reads TGCGCCAGCAGCTTGGGGTGGGCTAGCGGCCGACAAGAGACCCAGTACTTC.

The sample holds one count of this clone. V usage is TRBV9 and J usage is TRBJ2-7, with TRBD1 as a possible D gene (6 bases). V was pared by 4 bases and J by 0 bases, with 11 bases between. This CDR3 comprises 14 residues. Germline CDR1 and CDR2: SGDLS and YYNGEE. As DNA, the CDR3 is TGTGCCAGCAGCCCCTCAGGGGCCTCCTACGAGCAGTACTTC. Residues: CASSPSGASYEQYF.

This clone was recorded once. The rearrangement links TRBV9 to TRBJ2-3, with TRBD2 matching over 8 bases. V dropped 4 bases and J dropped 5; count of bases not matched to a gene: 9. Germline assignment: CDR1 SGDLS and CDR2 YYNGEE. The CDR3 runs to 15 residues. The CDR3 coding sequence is TGTGCCAGCAGCTCCCGGGGGACTAGGAGAGATACGCAGTATTTT. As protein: CASSSRGTRRDTQYF.

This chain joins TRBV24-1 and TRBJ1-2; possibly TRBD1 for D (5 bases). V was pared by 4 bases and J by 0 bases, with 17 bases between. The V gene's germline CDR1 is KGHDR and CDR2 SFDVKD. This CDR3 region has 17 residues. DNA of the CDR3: TGTGCCACCAGTGACTCTCGTCCAGGGTATGCTAACTATGGCTACACCTTC. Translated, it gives CATSDSRPGYANYGYTF.

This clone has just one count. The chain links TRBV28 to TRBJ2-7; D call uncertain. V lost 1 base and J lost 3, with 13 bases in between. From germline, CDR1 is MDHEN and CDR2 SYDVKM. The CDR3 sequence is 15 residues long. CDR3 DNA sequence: TGTGCCAGCAGTTTATCGAGCAAGGCTAGCTACGAGCAGTACTTC. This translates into CASSLSSKASYEQYF. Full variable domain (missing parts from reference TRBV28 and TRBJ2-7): DVKVTQSSRYLVKRTGEKVFLECVQDMDHENMFWYRQDPGLGLRLIYFSYDVKMKEKGDIPEGYSVSREKKERFSLILESASTNQTSMYLCASSLSSKASYEQYFGPGTRLTVT.

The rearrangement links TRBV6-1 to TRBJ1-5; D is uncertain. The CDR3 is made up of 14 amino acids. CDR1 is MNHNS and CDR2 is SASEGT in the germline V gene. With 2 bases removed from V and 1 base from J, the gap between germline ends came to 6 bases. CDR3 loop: CASSEKSSNQPQHF. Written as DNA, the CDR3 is TGTGCCAGCAGTGAAAAGTCGAGCAATCAGCCCCAGCATTTT.

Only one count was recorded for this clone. As DNA, the CDR3 is TGTGCCAGTAGTATGCGGAGTCCGAACACTGAAGCTTTCTTT. It encodes CASSMRSPNTEAFF. The chain uses TRBV19 and TRBJ1-1; D uncertain. Trimming took off 3 bases at V and 1 base at J, with 9 bases between the two ends. CDR3 length equals 14 residues. From germline, CDR1 is LNHDA and CDR2 SQIVND (reference sequence).